The rows below give T cell receptor beta chains drawn from one sample of a study of OX40 agonist ivuxolimab in advanced cancers. Clones were read by immunoSEQ multiplex PCR, and TCRdb kept only the in-frame ones, dropping some. The table lists 30,000 or so clones, roughly 86% of them singletons. Sample: CD4+ or CD8+ T cells sorted from blood, taken in a trial of the OX40 agonist ivuxolimab. The receptors stem from an adult with an advanced solid tumor such as melanoma, head and neck, liver or kidney cancer. Each CDR3 is given with its conserved first and last residue. The D gene is left open where the match is weak. Only part of the rows carry a size: once, few, many, or a class if the clone is expanded.

J gene	clone size	V gene	D gene	CDR3 DNA	CDR3 protein
TRBJ1-4	-	TRBV5-6	TRBD1	TGTGCCAGCAGCTATGCCCTGACAGGGACTAATGAAAAACTGTTTTTT	CASSYALTGTNEKLFF
TRBJ2-2	-	TRBV12-5	TRBD1	TGTGCTAGTGCCTGGGACAGTAGTAACACCGGGGAGCTGTTTTTT	CASAWDSSNTGELFF
TRBJ2-7	-	TRBV5-1	-	TGCGCCAGCAGCTTGGAACAGGAGTCCTACGAGCAGTACTTC	CASSLEQESYEQYF
TRBJ2-3	-	TRBV15	-	TGTGCCACCAGCAGAGATGGGACTGGCACAGATACGCAGTATTTT	CATSRDGTGTDTQYF
TRBJ2-7	-	TRBV29-1	TRBD1	TGCAGCGTTGTAGGGGGCTTGAACGAGCAGTACTTC	CSVVGGLNEQYF
TRBJ2-7	once	TRBV7-8	-	TGTGCCAGCAGCTCCGACTTCCTGGCCTACGAGCAGTACTTC	CASSSDFLAYEQYF
TRBJ2-7	-	TRBV7-9	-	TGTGCCAGCAGCCGAGACCCACACGAGCAGTACTTC	CASSRDPHEQYF
TRBJ1-1	-	TRBV29-1	-	TGCAGCGTTGAAGGGGCTTTCTTT	CSVEGAFF
TRBJ1-1	-	TRBV6-1	-	TGTGCCAGCGGTAGCGGTAATGAAGCTTTCTTT	CASGSGNEAFF
TRBJ2-5	few	TRBV29-1	-	TGCAGCGTTGAAGGATGGGGGGAGACCCAGTACTTC	CSVEGWGETQYF
TRBJ2-2	-	TRBV7-9	-	TGTGCCAGCAGTCACACAGGGTCCGGCACCGGGGAGCTGTTTTTT	CASSHTGSGTGELFF
TRBJ2-2	-	TRBV18	-	TGTGCCAGCTCACCCCTCCGGGACACGGCCACCGGGGAGCTGTTTTTT	CASSPLRDTATGELFF
TRBJ1-2	-	TRBV29-1	TRBD1	TGCAGCGTTCCTGACAGGGCTGGCTACACCTTC	CSVPDRAGYTF
TRBJ2-4	-	TRBV23-1	-	TGCGCCAGCAGTCATTTCGGGCGGCTAGCCAAAAACATTCAGTACTTC	CASSHFGRLAKNIQYF
TRBJ2-1	few	TRBV9	TRBD2	TGTGCCAGCAGCGGCCCCCACGGGACTAGCGGTAGGAATGAGCAGTTCTTC	CASSGPHGTSGRNEQFF
TRBJ2-2	-	TRBV30	-	TGTGCCTGGGCAGGGGATTCCGGGGAGCTGTTTTTT	CAWAGDSGELFF
TRBJ2-7	-	TRBV5-1	-	TGCGCCAGCAGCTTGGACAGCGAAGCCTTCTACGAGCAGTACTTC	CASSLDSEAFYEQYF
TRBJ2-4	-	TRBV6-1	-	TGTGCCAGCAGTGTAACGACGGACCCGCGAATCATTCAGTACTTC	CASSVTTDPRIIQYF
TRBJ2-7	once	TRBV19	TRBD1	TGTGCCACTCGACCGTGGGACAGTGCCTACGAGCAGTACTTC	CATRPWDSAYEQYF
TRBJ1-2	-	TRBV28	TRBD1	TGTGCCAGCAGGTCGACAGGGCTGGGAAACTATGGCTACACCTTC	CASRSTGLGNYGYTF
TRBJ1-1	-	TRBV5-1	-	TGCGCCAGCAGCTTGCTCGGGGGGACCCCTGAAGCTTTCTTT	CASSLLGGTPEAFF
TRBJ2-7	-	TRBV5-4	-	TGTGCCAGCAGCTTGGGACAGTCCGGCTACGAGCAGTACTTC	CASSLGQSGYEQYF
TRBJ2-5	-	TRBV28	-	TGTGCCAGCCGGCCGGGCTCTCAAGAGACCCAGTACTTC	CASRPGSQETQYF
TRBJ1-3	-	TRBV7-6	TRBD1	TGTGCCAGCAGCCAGGGACAGGCTGGAAACACCATATATTTT	CASSQGQAGNTIYF
TRBJ2-7	-	TRBV2	-	TGTGCCAGCACGGGGGTCTGGCGGGAGCAGTACTTC	CASTGVWREQYF
TRBJ2-7	-	TRBV27	-	TGTGCCAGCAGTTTAATACTGAACTACGAGCAGTACTTC	CASSLILNYEQYF
TRBJ2-7	once	TRBV9	TRBD2	TGTGCCAGCAGCGTCCAGCGGGAGGGCCGGTACGAGCAGTACTTC	CASSVQREGRYEQYF
TRBJ1-5	once	TRBV19	-	TGTGCCAGTAGTATCGCATTGGTTCAGCCCCAGCATTTT	CASSIALVQPQHF
TRBJ1-1	few	TRBV10-1	-	TGCGCCAGCAGTGAGTCGATGGTCGCCCGGACTGAAGCTTTCTTT	CASSESMVARTEAFF
TRBJ2-5	-	TRBV7-9	-	TGTGCCAGCAGCGCCCTTACCAGCCGGGGAGAGACCCAGTACTTC	CASSALTSRGETQYF
TRBJ1-1	-	TRBV9	-	TGTGCCAGCAGCGTAGGCAACAGTATGAACACTGAAGCTTTCTTT	CASSVGNSMNTEAFF
TRBJ2-7	-	TRBV5-4	TRBD2	TGTGCCAGCAGCCCGGGGGGACTTTCCTACGAGCAGTACTTC	CASSPGGLSYEQYF
TRBJ1-1	-	TRBV6-5	-	TGTGCCAGCAGTTACGGGCAGCGAATCATGAACACTGAAGCTTTCTTT	CASSYGQRIMNTEAFF
TRBJ2-1	-	TRBV27	-	TGTGCCAGCAGTTTATCGTTGGGCCACTCCAATGAGCAGTTCTTC	CASSLSLGHSNEQFF
TRBJ2-1	-	TRBV11-3	TRBD1	TGTGCCAGCAGCTTAGAGGGGGGACAGGGGGCCCTCGGGGAGCAGTTCTTC	CASSLEGGQGALGEQFF
TRBJ1-2	-	TRBV28	-	TGTGCCAGCAGACTCCCCGGGGCTCCATATGGCTACACCTTC	CASRLPGAPYGYTF
TRBJ1-5	once	TRBV6-1	-	TGTGCCAGCAGTGAAGTAGGGGGGCCAGATAGCAATCAGCCCCAGCATTTT	CASSEVGGPDSNQPQHF
TRBJ1-1	-	TRBV19	-	TGTGCCAGCGGGACTCTGAACACTGAAGCTTTCTTT	CASGTLNTEAFF
TRBJ1-1	-	TRBV19	TRBD1	TGTGCCAGTAAACCCACGGGACAGGGGACCACTGAAGCTTTCTTT	CASKPTGQGTTEAFF
TRBJ2-1	-	TRBV4-1	-	TGCGCCAGCAGCCACCTGGAGGGTCGGGAGCAGTTCTTC	CASSHLEGREQFF
TRBJ2-7	-	TRBV13	TRBD1	TGTGCCAGCAGCTTTGGACAGGGATACGAGCAGTACTTC	CASSFGQGYEQYF
TRBJ2-1	once	TRBV27	-	TGTGCCAGCAGTCTACTCCGCCCCAGGCCAAAAGGCCCCTACAATGAGCAGTTCTTC	CASSLLRPRPKGPYNEQFF
TRBJ1-5	few	TRBV4-1	-	TGCGCCAGCAGCCCACTACAGGGTAGACAGCCCCAGCATTTT	CASSPLQGRQPQHF
TRBJ2-7	-	TRBV14	TRBD1	TGTGCCAGCAGCCAATGGCCGGGACAGGTTATGGACGAGCAGTACTTC	CASSQWPGQVMDEQYF